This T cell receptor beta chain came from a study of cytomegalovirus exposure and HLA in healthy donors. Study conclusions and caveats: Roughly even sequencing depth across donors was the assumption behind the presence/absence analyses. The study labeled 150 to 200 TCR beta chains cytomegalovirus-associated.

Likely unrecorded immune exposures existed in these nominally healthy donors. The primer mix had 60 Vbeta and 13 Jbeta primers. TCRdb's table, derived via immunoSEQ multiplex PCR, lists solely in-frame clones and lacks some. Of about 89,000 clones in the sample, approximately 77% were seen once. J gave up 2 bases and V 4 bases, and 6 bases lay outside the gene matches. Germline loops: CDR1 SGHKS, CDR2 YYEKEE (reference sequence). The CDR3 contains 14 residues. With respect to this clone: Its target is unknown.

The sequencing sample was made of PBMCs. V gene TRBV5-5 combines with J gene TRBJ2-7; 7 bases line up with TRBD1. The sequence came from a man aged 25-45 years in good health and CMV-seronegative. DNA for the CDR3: TGTGCCAGCAGCGTCGGGACAGTAACCTACGAGCAGTACTTC. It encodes CASSVGTVTYEQYF.